What follows is one T cell receptor (beta chain) and its context. Its antigen specificity is not known. Within one base of it there is no much larger clone, and no base qualities were kept. The sample is drawn from a study of PD-1 blockade in classical Hodgkin lymphoma (dated by TCRdb to 2020 to 2022). With respect to the entire study: Nivolumab dosing was 3 mg/kg intravenously every 2 weeks, continuing until either disease progression or unacceptable toxicity. A peripheral blood immune signature of response to PD-1 blockade in classical Hodgkin lymphoma was defined using TCR beta sequencing and CyTOF. Points the paper makes about the study in general: Diversity was lower in patients who began nivolumab less than 1 year after ASCT, so these patients were left out of later analyses to avoid confounding by immune reconstitution. Baseline TCR diversity was reported as lower in newly diagnosed patients than in healthy donors, and lower still in relapsed/refractory patients. Trial patients with a complete response had baseline diversity similar to that of newly diagnosed patients, while partial responders and progressors had significantly lower diversity. A significant rise by C4D1 was seen in CD4+ but not CD8+ TCR diversity (p=0.0027 vs p=0.16), with the rise being most apparent in complete responders (p=0.02). The study was limited to a single clinical trial cohort, and causes of repertoire differences, possibly disease activity or prior therapy, remained undefined.

The sample's time point label is to be understood as: cycle 2 day 1 (C2D1) of nivolumab. All trial patients had relapsed after autologous stem cell transplantation, with cohorts A, B and C differing in prior brentuximab vedotin exposure. The trial cohort comprised 56 patients with relapsed/refractory classical Hodgkin lymphoma whose best overall responses were complete response, partial response or progressive disease. In the multi-cohort phase II CheckMate 205 trial, trial patients received single-agent nivolumab. Best overall response was determined by an independent review committee according to the 2007 International Working Group response criteria. Trial PBMCs were collected immediately before nivolumab initiation (C1D1) and during therapy at cycle 2 day 1 and cycle 4 day 1. Peripheral blood was collected in 8 mL Vacutainer Cell Preparation Tubes, from which PBMCs were isolated by centrifugation and then cryopreserved.

Genomic DNA was extracted with the Qiagen DNeasy kit from unsorted PBMCs and from negatively selected CD4+ and CD8+ fractions. TCR beta CDR3 regions were amplified by immunoSEQ multiplex PCR using primers annealing to V and J segments. A synthetic immune receptor repertoire was used to minimize amplification bias, and any remaining bias was removed computationally after sequencing. The authors processed their data as follows. Custom Python scripts were used to quantify repertoire diversity as the Shannon entropy index. Unsorted, CD4+ and CD8+ repertoires were analyzed separately, except in combined analyses where CD4+ and CD8+ sequences were merged in silico. A clone was considered expanded if an increase in frequency of at least 2-fold after treatment relative to C1D1 was found, and a pseudocount of 0.5 was applied to clones undetected at baseline. Clones with 0 or 1 copy at C1D1 were defined as singleton clones, while clones with 2 or more copies were defined as non-singleton clones. Clones expanded in unsorted samples were annotated as CD4+, CD8+ or unknown by matching protein sequences in sorted samples from the same patient. Diversity changes from C1D1 to C4D1 were tested in paired samples using Wilcoxon tests. In its TCRdb copy, this immuneACCESS table keeps in-frame sequences only and misses some clones. Where compared with another copy, unresolved V genes explain less than half of these, and the others have no known cause. Clone size and the V and J calls come from that table; the DNA yielded D and trimming. This sample lists tens of thousands of clones; 89% were detected once. The ten top clones hold around 10% of the sample.

This clonotype was obtained from a human donor with classical Hodgkin lymphoma. The material sequenced was peripheral blood mononuclear cells (PBMCs), taken before the second cycle of nivolumab.

The bases are TGTGCCAGCTCACCACTGTGGACAGGGGTGGATGAGCAGTTCTTC. It specifies CASSPLWTGVDEQFF. This sequence uses TRBV18 and TRBJ2-1; TRBD1 aligns with 9 central bases. Trimming removed 1 base from V and 8 bases from J; the gene matches leave 6 bases unexplained. The CDR3 measures 15 amino acids from cysteine to phenylalanine. CDR3 DNA is the only sequence kept; it has 45 bases, read in frame from the first base. The germline V gene specifies KGHSH as CDR1 and LQKENI as CDR2.